Each of the 26 T cell receptor beta chains below was sequenced from the same sample in a study of Graves' ophthalmopathy and Graves' hyperthyroidism. TCR beta CDR3 regions were amplified from RNA transcripts. First-round RT-PCR relied on HTBI primers, and a second-round multiplex PCR came next. TCRdb reanalysed the multiplex PCR reads using MiXCR and keeps one entry per CDR3 protein. Among 300,000 to 500,000 distinct CDR3 sequences listed, 15% were seen once. Sequenced input: peripheral blood. Receptors originate from a woman younger than 30 with stable Graves' hyperthyroidism.

V is TRBV5-6 and J is TRBJ2-7; D is possibly TRBD2 (6 bases). V shed 5 bases and J shed 1 base, with 16 bases lying between them. The CDR3 is made up of 15 amino acids. Germline-derived CDR1 and CDR2 are SGHDT and YYEEEE. DNA for the CDR3: TGTGCCAGCAGTTCCCCGGGAGAAAATTCCTACGAGCAGTACGTC. Its protein is CASSSPGENSYEQYV.

This clonotype was found many times. The V gene is TRBV12-3 or TRBV12-4, the J gene TRBJ1-2; unclear D gene. Trimming took off 5 bases at V and 6 bases at J, with 19 bases between the two ends. This CDR3 has 15 amino acids. Written as DNA, the CDR3 is TGTGCCAGCAGTCCGGGGTTAAGGGTTGGGAATGGCTACACCTTC. Protein product: CASSPGLRVGNGYTF.

Many counts were recorded for this clonotype. This chain links TRBV12-3 or TRBV12-4 with TRBJ1-1; the D gene is possibly TRBD1 (6 bases). This CDR3 contains 13 residues. Between the trimmed V and J ends, which lost 4 bases and 5 bases, there was a span of 11 bases. The CDR3 reads CASSSQGTTEAFF. CDR3 coding DNA: TGTGCCAGCAGTTCACAGGGTACGACTGAAGCTTTCTTT.

This clonotype was detected ten times or more. The V gene is TRBV28, the J gene TRBJ1-2, with D tentatively TRBD1 (6 bases). Germline assignment: CDR1 MDHEN and CDR2 SYDVKM. The CDR3 consists of 15 residues. Trimming took off 2 bases at V and 5 bases at J, with 15 bases between the two ends. The CDR3 region is CASSLGGLVTYGYTF. The DNA of the CDR3 is TGTGCCAGCAGTTTAGGGGGGCTTGTCACTTATGGCTACACCTTC.

V gene TRBV20-1 combines with J gene TRBJ2-7; perhaps TRBD1 as D (6 bases). The ends were cut back, 5 bases at V and 0 bases at J, with 20 bases in the middle. Germline CDR1 is DFQATT and CDR2 is SNEGSKA (reference sequence). The CDR3 totals 16 residues. CDR3 loop: CSAARPGAPSSYEQYF. CDR3 nucleotide sequence: TGCAGTGCTGCCCGGCCAGGGGCCCCGAGCTCCTACGAGCAGTACTTC.

This clonotype has a count of ten or more. The chain joins TRBV9 to TRBJ1-1; D is unclear. This CDR3 is 16 amino acids long. The germline V gene encodes CDR1 SGDLS and CDR2 YYNGEE. Deletions cut 0 bases from V and 0 bases from J, with 12 bases between. Here the CDR3 reads CASSVGILEMNTEAFF. CDR3 nucleotides: TGTGCCAGCAGCGTAGGTATTCTGGAGATGAACACTGAAGCTTTCTTT.

At least ten counts were recorded for this clonotype. V and J are TRBV6-2 or TRBV6-3 and TRBJ1-3, with D possibly being TRBD1 (5 bases). The CDR3 spans 15 residues. CDR1 is MNHEY, CDR2 SVGEGT, per germline. The V gene lost 6 bases and the J gene lost 0 bases, with 12 bases spanning the gap. The chain's CDR3 is CASRGLPSSGNTIYF. Here the CDR3 DNA reads TGTGCCAGCAGGGGACTGCCGAGCTCTGGAAACACCATATATTTT.

The table lists this clonotype with many counts. The chain employs TRBV12-3 or TRBV12-4 and TRBJ1-2; D is ambiguous. V lost 10 bases, J lost 7 bases, and 19 bases lay in between. The CDR3 consists of 13 residues. Here the CDR3 DNA reads TGTGCCATAGAGAGAACCTGGAAGAGTGGCTACACCTTC. Encoded protein: CAIERTWKSGYTF.

This clonotype was seen ten or more times. V usage is TRBV13 and J usage is TRBJ2-2; TRBD1 or TRBD2 may be the D gene (5 bases each). The germline V gene has CDR1 PRHDT and CDR2 FYEKMQ (reference sequence). V was cut by 6 bases and J by 4 bases, with 9 bases left in between. The length of the CDR3 is 13 residues. CDR3: CASRIGATGELFF. The DNA for the CDR3 is TGTGCCAGCAGAATCGGGGCCACCGGGGAGCTGTTTTTT.

Concerning this clonotype: A much larger clone lies a single base off, so this may be a read error. V usage is TRBV7-8 and J usage is TRBJ2-7; the D gene is possibly TRBD1 (5 bases). Trimming stripped 5 bases from V and 0 bases from J, with 11 bases between. Per the germline V gene, CDR1 is SGHVS and CDR2 is FQNEAQ. The length of the CDR3 is 14 residues. For the CDR3, the DNA is TGTGCCAGCAGCGGACACCGGAGCTCCTACGAGCAGTACGTC. Amino acids: CASSGHRSSYEQYV.

This clonotype was observed at least ten times. The V call is TRBV18, the J call TRBJ1-1; 9 bases are a match to TRBD1. The V segment lost 2 bases and the J segment 8 bases; nucleotides outside the gene matches: 9. This CDR3 is 15 amino acids long. Per the germline V gene, CDR1 is KGHSH and CDR2 is LQKENI. CDR3 coding DNA: TGTGCCAGCTCACCAGGGGGACAGGGCAGGTCAGAAGCTTTCTTT. It specifies CASSPGGQGRSEAFF.

This clonotype has at least ten counts. This sequence joins TRBV11-2 and TRBJ2-5; D uncertain. Between the trimmed V and J ends, which lost 0 bases and 0 bases, there was a span of 5 bases. The CDR3 is made up of 14 amino acids. Germline V CDR1 and CDR2: SGHAT, FQNNGV. The chain's CDR3 is CASSLEANQETQYF. The CDR3 region has the DNA TGTGCCAGCAGCTTAGAAGCGAACCAAGAGACCCAGTACTTC.

This clonotype was observed at least ten times. This chain uses TRBV12-3 or TRBV12-4 with TRBJ1-2; D unresolved. The CDR3 loop spans 13 amino acids. Trimming left V 5 bases short and J 4 bases short, with 11 bases between. CDR3 coding DNA: TGTGCCAGCAGTCTGTCTTCCGCCTATGGCTACACCTTC. Its translation: CASSLSSAYGYTF.

At least ten counts were recorded for this clonotype. The chain couples TRBV10-3 to TRBJ2-5; 9 nucleotides match TRBD1. With V trimmed by 3 bases and J by 5 bases, 4 bases remained unmatched. Germline assignment: CDR1 ENHRY and CDR2 SYGVKD. The CDR3 is 14 residues long. The CDR3 bases are TGTGCCATCAGTGAAGGACAGGGGTTGGAGACCCAGTACTTC. Translated: CAISEGQGLETQYF.

Comment on this clonotype: With a much larger clone just one base away, this may be a read error. The chain employs TRBV10-3 and TRBJ1-2; D is undetermined. Germline-derived CDR1 and CDR2 are ENHRY and SYGVKD. V gave up 6 bases and J gave up 3 bases, with 11 bases separating them. The CDR3 extends over 13 amino acids. The CDR3 here is CAIRPSGDYGYTF. The CDR3 DNA reads as TGTGCCATCAGGCCTTCGGGCGACTATGGCTACACCTTC.

This clonotype has just a few counts. The gene calls are TRBV9 and TRBJ1-1; D is uncertain. Germline V gene sequence: CDR1 SGDLS, CDR2 YYNGEE. Trimming took 0 bases from V and 6 from J, leaving 15 bases between them. The CDR3 is 15 amino acids. The CDR3 sequence is CASSVAYGGHAEAFF. The CDR3 DNA sequence: TGTGCCAGCAGCGTAGCTTACGGCGGCCACGCTGAAGCTTTCTTT. The full variable domain, in which reference TRBV9 and TRBJ1-1 provide the parts outside the CDR3, is DSGVTQTPKHLITATGQRVTLRCSPRSGDLSVYWYQQSLDQGLQFLIQYYNGEERAKGNILERFSAQQFPDLHSELNLSSLELGDSALYFCASSVAYGGHAEAFFGQGTRLTVV.

Many counts were recorded for this clonotype. A clone one base away is much larger, so this may be a read error. The chain couples TRBV24-1 to TRBJ1-1; possibly TRBD1 for D (6 bases). This CDR3 comprises 13 residues. Germline V gene data show CDR1 as KGHDR and CDR2 as SFDVKD. CDR3 DNA: TGTGCCACCAGTGATGGACAGTTTGCGGAAGCTTCCTTT. Translation: CATSDGQFAEASF.

This clonotype was observed at least ten times. The chain links TRBV29-1 to TRBJ1-1; 7 nucleotides match TRBD1. Germline CDR1 reads SQVTM; CDR2 reads ANQGSEA. The CDR3 has 13 residues. Trimming took 6 bases from V and 8 from J; bases not matched to a gene: 12. CDR3 DNA: TGCAGCGTGACAGGGAGGTTCCTCGAAGAAGCTTTCTTT. The encoded protein is CSVTGRFLEEAFF.

This chain uses TRBV15 with TRBJ1-1, with D unresolved. Germline CDR1 reads LNHNV; CDR2 reads YYDKDF (reference sequence). Trimming removed 3 bases from V and 7 bases from J, with 12 bases in between. The CDR3 is 13 residues long. CDR3 sequence reads: CATSSYLQIEAFF. CDR3 DNA sequence: TGTGCCACCAGCAGCTATCTACAGATTGAAGCTTTCTTT.

In its sample, this clonotype was seen a few times. The rearrangement uses TRBV27 and TRBJ2-5, with TRBD2 matching over 7 bases. Trimming removed 3 bases from V and 5 bases from J; junction bases left unmatched: 9. Germline-derived CDR1 and CDR2 are MNHEY and SMNVEV (reference sequence). CDR3 size: 15 residues. The CDR3 region is CASSLGPGLGETQYF. The CDR3 region has the DNA TGTGCCAGCAGTTTGGGTCCAGGACTAGGTGAGACCCAGTACTTC.

This clonotype was counted at least ten times. This chain uses TRBV18 with TRBJ1-2, with 7 nucleotides matching TRBD1. The ends lost 2 bases at V and 4 bases at J; junction bases unmatched: 4. CDR3 length: 14 amino acids. Germline V CDR1 and CDR2: KGHSH, LQKENI. The CDR3 region is CASSPSDRPYGYTF. CDR3 DNA: TGTGCCAGCTCACCATCGGACAGGCCCTATGGCTACACCTTC.

In this sample, this clonotype turned up many times. The chain joins TRBV4-2 to TRBJ1-1; unclear D gene. Germline values: CDR1 LGHNA, CDR2 YNFKEQ. This CDR3 is 15 amino acids long. V was shortened by 3 bases and J by 5 bases, with 16 bases between the two germline ends. In DNA form, the CDR3 reads TGTGCCAGCAGCCAGGGATTCGCAGGTCGGACTGAAGCTTTCTTT. Translation gives CASSQGFAGRTEAFF.

This clonotype was recorded many times. This may be a read error: a much more frequent sequence differs by one nucleotide. The V gene is TRBV6-1, the J gene TRBJ2-4, with a possible D match to TRBD2 (6 bases). This CDR3 comprises 13 residues. Germline V gene sequence: CDR1 MNHNS, CDR2 SASEGT. In DNA form, the CDR3 reads TGTGCCAGCAGTGAATCGGGGGTATACATTAAGTACTTC. As protein: CASSESGVYIKYF.

This clonotype came up many times. The CDR3 region has the DNA TGCGCCAGCAGCTTGTCGGGGTATCGAGCTAACTATGGCTACACCTTC. Protein sequence: CASSLSGYRANYGYTF. The chain joins TRBV5-1 to TRBJ1-2; D is undetermined. This CDR3 spans 16 amino acids. Germline values: CDR1 SGHRS, CDR2 YFSETQ. Trimming took 1 base from V and 0 from J, leaving 13 bases between them.

The rearrangement joins TRBV11-3 to TRBJ2-5, with a possible D match to TRBD1 (5 bases). CDR3 length: 14 amino acids. V gave up 7 bases and J gave up 2 bases, with 14 bases separating them. Germline values: CDR1 SGHNT, CDR2 YENEEA. The CDR3 DNA reads TGTGCCAGCACTCCATGGCAGGGACAAGAGACCCAGTACTTC. Translated: CASTPWQGQETQYF.

This clonotype has only a few counts. The V and J genes are TRBV7-3 and TRBJ2-5; 11 nucleotides line up with TRBD2. Trimming at V came to 4 bases and at J to 5 bases, leaving 6 bases not matched to a gene. Germline CDR1 is SGHTA and CDR2 is FQGTGA. The CDR3 covers 15 residues. The CDR3 nucleotides are TGTGCCAGCAGCTCACTAGCGGGGGTCTGGGAGACCCAGTACTTC. Its translation is CASSSLAGVWETQYF.